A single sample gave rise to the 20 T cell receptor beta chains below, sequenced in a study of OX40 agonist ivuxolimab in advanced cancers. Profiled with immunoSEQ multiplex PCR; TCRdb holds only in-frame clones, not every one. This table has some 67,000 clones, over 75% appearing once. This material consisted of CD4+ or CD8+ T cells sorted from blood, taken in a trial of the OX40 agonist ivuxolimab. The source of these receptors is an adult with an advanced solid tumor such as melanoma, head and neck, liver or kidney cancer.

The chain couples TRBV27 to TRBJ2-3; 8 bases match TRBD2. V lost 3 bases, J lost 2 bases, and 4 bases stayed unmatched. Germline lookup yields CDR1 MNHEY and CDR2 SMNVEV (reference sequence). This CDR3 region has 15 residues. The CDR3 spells CASSFSGVFTDTQYF. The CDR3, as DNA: TGTGCCAGCAGTTTTAGCGGGGTATTCACAGATACGCAGTATTTT.

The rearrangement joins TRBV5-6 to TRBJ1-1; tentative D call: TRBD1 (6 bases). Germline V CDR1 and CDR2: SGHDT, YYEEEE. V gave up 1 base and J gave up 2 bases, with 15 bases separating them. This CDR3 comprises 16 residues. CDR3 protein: CASSLRSWTANTEAFF. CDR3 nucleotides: TGTGCCAGCAGCTTGAGATCCTGGACAGCAAACACTGAAGCTTTCTTT.

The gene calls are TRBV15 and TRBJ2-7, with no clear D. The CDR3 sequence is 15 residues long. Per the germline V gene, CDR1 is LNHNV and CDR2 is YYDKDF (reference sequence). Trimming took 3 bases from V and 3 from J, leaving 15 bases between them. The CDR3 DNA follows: TGTGCCACCAGCAGGACAAGTAGGCAGAACTACGAGCAGTACGTC. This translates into CATSRTSRQNYEQYV.

CDR3 loop: CASGYSTGRTDTQYF. The CDR3 DNA reads TGTGCCAGCGGCTATTCAACAGGGCGCACAGATACGCAGTATTTT. The chain employs TRBV7-9 and TRBJ2-3; tentative D call: TRBD1 (6 bases). The V end lost 8 bases, the J end lost 1 base, and 16 bases lay between the germline ends. The CDR3 is made up of 15 amino acids. Germline loops: CDR1 SEHNR, CDR2 FQNEAQ (reference sequence). Combining the CDR3 with reference TRBV7-9 and TRBJ2-3 gives the whole variable domain DTGVSQNPRHKITKRGQNVTFRCDPISEHNRLYWYRQTLGQGPEFLTYFQNEAQLEKSRLLSDRFSAERPKGSFSTLEIQRTEQGDSAMYLCASGYSTGRTDTQYFGPGTRLTVL.

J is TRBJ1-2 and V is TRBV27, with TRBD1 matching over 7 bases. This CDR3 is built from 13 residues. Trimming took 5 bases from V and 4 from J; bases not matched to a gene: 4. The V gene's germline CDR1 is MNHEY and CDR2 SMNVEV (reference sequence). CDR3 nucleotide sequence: TGTGCCAGCAGTCCTCGACAGGGCTATGGCTACACCTTC. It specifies CASSPRQGYGYTF.

CDR3 nucleotide sequence: TGTGCCAGCAGCCAAGTACTAGCGTACGAGCAGTACTTC. This codes for CASSQVLAYEQYF. This chain connects TRBV4-2 to TRBJ2-7; TRBD2 matches 7 bases. The CDR3 covers 13 residues. The V segment lost 1 base and the J segment 4 bases; nucleotides outside the gene matches: 1. Germline-derived CDR1 and CDR2 are LGHNA and YNFKEQ.

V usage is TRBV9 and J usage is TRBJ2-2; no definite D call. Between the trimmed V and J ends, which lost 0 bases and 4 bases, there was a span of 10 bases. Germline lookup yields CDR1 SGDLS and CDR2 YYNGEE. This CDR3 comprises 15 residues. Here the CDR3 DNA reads TGTGCCAGCAGCGTAGGGCAGTCGGCCACCGGGGAGCTGTTTTTT. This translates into CASSVGQSATGELFF. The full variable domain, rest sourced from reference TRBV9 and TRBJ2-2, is DSGVTQTPKHLITATGQRVTLRCSPRSGDLSVYWYQQSLDQGLQFLIQYYNGEERAKGNILERFSAQQFPDLHSELNLSSLELGDSALYFCASSVGQSATGELFFGEGSRLTVL.

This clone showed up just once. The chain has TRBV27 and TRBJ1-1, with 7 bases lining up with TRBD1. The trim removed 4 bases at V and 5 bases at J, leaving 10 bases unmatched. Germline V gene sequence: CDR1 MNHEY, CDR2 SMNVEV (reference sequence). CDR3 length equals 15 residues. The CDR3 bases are TGTGCCAGCAGTTCCCTTCCGACAGGGTCTACTGAAGCTTTCTTT. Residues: CASSSLPTGSTEAFF.

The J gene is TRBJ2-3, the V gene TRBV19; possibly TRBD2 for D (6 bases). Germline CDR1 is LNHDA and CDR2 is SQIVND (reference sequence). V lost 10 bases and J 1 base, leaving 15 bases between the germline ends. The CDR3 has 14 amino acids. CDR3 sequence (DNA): TGTGCCACCTCCCCTAGCGCTGGCACAGATACGCAGTATTTT. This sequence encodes CATSPSAGTDTQYF.

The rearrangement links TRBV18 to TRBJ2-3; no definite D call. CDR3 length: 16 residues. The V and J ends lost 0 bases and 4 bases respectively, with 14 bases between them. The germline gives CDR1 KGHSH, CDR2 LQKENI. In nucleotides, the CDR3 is TGTGCCAGCTCACCACCCGTTCGCAGATCATCAGATACGCAGTATTTT. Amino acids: CASSPPVRRSSDTQYF. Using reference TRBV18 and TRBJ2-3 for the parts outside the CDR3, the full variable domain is NAGVMQNPRHLVRRRGQEARLRCSPMKGHSHVYWYRQLPEEGLKFMVYLQKENIIDESGMPKERFSAEFPKEGPSILRIQQVVRGDSAAYFCASSPPVRRSSDTQYFGPGTRLTVL.

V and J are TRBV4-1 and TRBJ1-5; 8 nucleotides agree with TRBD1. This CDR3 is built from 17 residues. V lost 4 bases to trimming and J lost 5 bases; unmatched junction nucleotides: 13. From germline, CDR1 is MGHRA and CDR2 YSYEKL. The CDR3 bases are TGCGCCAGCAGCCGTTACACCGGGACAGGAACTTATCAGCCCCAGCATTTT. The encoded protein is CASSRYTGTGTYQPQHF.

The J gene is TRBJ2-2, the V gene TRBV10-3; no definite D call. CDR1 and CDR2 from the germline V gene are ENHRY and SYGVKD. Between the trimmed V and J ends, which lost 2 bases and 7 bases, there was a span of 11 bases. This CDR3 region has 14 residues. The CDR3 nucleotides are TGTGCCATCAGTGAGCCCAGGTTCGGCGGGGAGCTGTTTTTT. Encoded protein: CAISEPRFGGELFF.

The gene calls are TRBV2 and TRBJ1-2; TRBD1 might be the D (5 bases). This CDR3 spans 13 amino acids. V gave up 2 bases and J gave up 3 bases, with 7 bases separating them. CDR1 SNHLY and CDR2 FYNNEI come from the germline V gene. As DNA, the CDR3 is TGTGCCAGCAGTGAACAGGGTGACTATGGCTACACCTTC. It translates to CASSEQGDYGYTF.

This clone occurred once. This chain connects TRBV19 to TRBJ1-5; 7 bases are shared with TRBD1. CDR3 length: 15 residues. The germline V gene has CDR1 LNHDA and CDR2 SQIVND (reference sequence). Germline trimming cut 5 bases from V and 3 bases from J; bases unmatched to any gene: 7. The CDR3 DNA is TGTGCCAGTAGTCAACAGGGGAGAGACAATCAGCCCCAGCATTTT. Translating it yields CASSQQGRDNQPQHF. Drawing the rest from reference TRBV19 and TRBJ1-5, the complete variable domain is DGGITQSPKYLFRKEGQNVTLSCEQNLNHDAMYWYRQDPGQGLRLIYYSQIVNDFQKGDIAEGYSVSREKKESFPLTVTSAQKNPTAFYLCASSQQGRDNQPQHFGDGTRLSIL.

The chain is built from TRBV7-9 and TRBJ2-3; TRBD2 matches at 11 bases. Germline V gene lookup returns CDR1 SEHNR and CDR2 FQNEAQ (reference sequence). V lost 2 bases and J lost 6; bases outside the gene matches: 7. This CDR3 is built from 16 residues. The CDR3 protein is CASSLSSTSGTDTQYF. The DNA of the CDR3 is TGTGCCAGCAGCTTATCGTCGACTAGCGGGACCGATACGCAGTATTTT.

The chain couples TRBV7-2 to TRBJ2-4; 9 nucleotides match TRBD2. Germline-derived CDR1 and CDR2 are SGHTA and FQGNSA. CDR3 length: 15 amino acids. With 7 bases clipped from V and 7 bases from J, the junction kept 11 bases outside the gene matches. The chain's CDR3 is CASTIGAGGPNIQYF. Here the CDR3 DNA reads TGTGCCAGCACCATAGGGGCGGGAGGGCCCAACATTCAGTACTTC.

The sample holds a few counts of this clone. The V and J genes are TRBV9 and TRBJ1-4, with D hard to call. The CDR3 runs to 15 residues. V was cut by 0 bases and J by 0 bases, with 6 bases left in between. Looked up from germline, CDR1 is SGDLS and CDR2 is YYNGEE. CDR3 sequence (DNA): TGTGCCAGCAGCGTAGGTCTGGCAACTAATGAAAAACTGTTTTTT. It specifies CASSVGLATNEKLFF.

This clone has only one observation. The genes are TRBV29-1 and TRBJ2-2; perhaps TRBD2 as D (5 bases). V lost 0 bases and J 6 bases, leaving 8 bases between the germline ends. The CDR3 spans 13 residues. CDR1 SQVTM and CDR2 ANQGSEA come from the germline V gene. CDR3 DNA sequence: TGCAGCGTTGAAGATGAGAGGGCCGGGGAGCTGTTTTTT. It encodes CSVEDERAGELFF.

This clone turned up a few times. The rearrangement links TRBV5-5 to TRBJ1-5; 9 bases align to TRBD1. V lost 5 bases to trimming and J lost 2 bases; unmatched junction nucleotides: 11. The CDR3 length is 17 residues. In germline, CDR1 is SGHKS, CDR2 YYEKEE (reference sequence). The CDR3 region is CASSRETGGSGNQPQHF. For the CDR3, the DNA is TGTGCCAGCAGTCGGGAAACAGGGGGCTCGGGCAATCAGCCCCAGCATTTT.

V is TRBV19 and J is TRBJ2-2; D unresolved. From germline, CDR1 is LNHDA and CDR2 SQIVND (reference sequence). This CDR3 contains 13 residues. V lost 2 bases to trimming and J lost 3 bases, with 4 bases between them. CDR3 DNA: TGTGCCAGTAGTATAAGCGACACCGGGGAGCTGTTTTTT. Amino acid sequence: CASSISDTGELFF.